The rows below give T cell receptor beta chains drawn from one sample of a study of CD8 T cells in Susac syndrome. Each CDR3 protein is one row after TCRdb ran MiXCR on the immunoSEQ multiplex PCR reads. The sample shows roughly 150,000 distinct CDR3 sequences, over 85% of them seen only once. Sample: CD8+ T cells from PBMCs. The receptors derive from a human donor with multiple sclerosis. Both conserved end residues are part of each CDR3. Fields, in order: D gene, clone size, V gene, J gene, CDR3 protein, CDR3 DNA. A D gene is named only where the DNA matches it firmly. For some rows the clone size is stated as once, few or many, or as a class when expanded; others skip it.

D: -; size: -; V: TRBV3-1; J: TRBJ1-1; CDR3: CASSPIPNTEAFF; DNA: TGTGCCAGCAGCCCGATACCCAACACTGAAGCTTTCTTT
D: -; size: -; V: TRBV4-1; J: TRBJ1-4; CDR3: CASSQDYPKLLFF; DNA: TGCGCCAGCAGCCAAGACTACCCTAAGCTCCTGTTTTTT
D: -; size: -; V: TRBV9; J: TRBJ2-6; CDR3: CASSERVGANVLTF; DNA: TGTGCCAGCAGCGAGAGGGTTGGGGCCAACGTCCTGACTTTC
D: TRBD1; size: -; V: TRBV7-9; J: TRBJ1-2; CDR3: CASRSPLQGYYGYTF; DNA: TGTGCCAGCAGGTCTCCTCTACAGGGGTACTATGGCTACACCTTC
D: TRBD1; size: -; V: TRBV27; J: TRBJ1-5; CDR3: CASRDRVNQPQHF; DNA: TGTGCCAGCCGGGACAGGGTAAATCAGCCCCAGCATTTT
D: -; size: -; V: TRBV28; J: TRBJ2-3; CDR3: CASSLGDLNTDTQYF; DNA: TGTGCCAGCAGTTTGGGGGACTTAAACACAGATACGCAGTATTTT
D: -; size: -; V: TRBV9; J: TRBJ2-5; CDR3: CASSVGGSTQYF; DNA: TGTGCCAGCAGCGTCGGCGGCTCCACCCAGTACTTC
D: -; size: -; V: TRBV30; J: TRBJ1-2; CDR3: CAQAGKGNSYGYTF; DNA: TGTGCCCAGGCGGGAAAGGGCAATTCCTATGGCTACACCTTC
D: -; size: -; V: TRBV5-6; J: TRBJ1-1; CDR3: CASSYGTNTEAFF; DNA: TGTGCCAGCAGCTACGGGACGAACACTGAAGCTTTCTTT
D: -; size: -; V: TRBV25-1; J: TRBJ2-1; CDR3: CASSEQALSSYNEQFF; DNA: TGTGCCAGCAGTGAACAAGCGTTAAGCTCCTACAATGAGCAGTTCTTC
D: -; size: -; V: TRBV12-3/TRBV12-4; J: TRBJ2-7; CDR3: CAILGPAYEQYF; DNA: TGTGCCATCCTCGGTCCAGCCTACGAGCAGTACTTC
D: -; size: -; V: TRBV23-1; J: TRBJ2-1; CDR3: CASSHSCGGVSYNEQFF; DNA: TGCGCCAGCAGTCATTCCTGCGGGGGCGTATCCTACAATGAGCAGTTCTTC
D: TRBD2; size: -; V: TRBV9; J: TRBJ2-1; CDR3: CASSVGGKDEQFF; DNA: TGTGCCAGCAGCGTGGGAGGGAAGGATGAGCAGTTCTTC
D: TRBD1; size: -; V: TRBV28; J: TRBJ2-1; CDR3: CASRIGPGGRNEQFF; DNA: TGTGCCAGCAGAATAGGGCCAGGGGGCAGGAATGAGCAGTTCTTC
D: -; size: -; V: TRBV4-1; J: TRBJ1-2; CDR3: CASSQESGTNYGYTF; DNA: TGCGCCAGCAGCCAAGAATCCGGGACTAACTATGGCTACACCTTC
D: -; size: -; V: TRBV7-6; J: TRBJ1-1; CDR3: CASSRGSMNTEAFF; DNA: TGTGCCAGCAGCCGGGGGTCCATGAACACTGAAGCTTTCTTT
D: TRBD1; size: -; V: TRBV7-8; J: TRBJ1-2; CDR3: CASSLKGTGLSNNYGYTF; DNA: TGTGCCAGCAGCTTAAAGGGGACAGGGCTGTCTAATAACTATGGCTACACCTTC
D: -; size: once; V: TRBV28; J: TRBJ1-3; CDR3: CASSLYLGNTIYF; DNA: TGTGCCAGCAGTTTATATTTGGGAAACACCATATATTTT
D: TRBD1; size: -; V: TRBV9; J: TRBJ1-2; CDR3: CASSVGTGAMTYGYTF; DNA: TGTGCCAGCAGCGTAGGGACAGGAGCCATGACCTATGGCTACACCTTC
D: -; size: -; V: TRBV28; J: TRBJ2-1; CDR3: CASSQTAYNNEQFF; DNA: TGTGCCAGCAGTCAGACGGCCTACAACAATGAGCAGTTCTTC
D: -; size: once; V: TRBV3-1; J: TRBJ2-7; CDR3: CASSQGRTTEQYF; DNA: TGTGCCAGCAGCCAAGGACGGACTACCGAGCAGTACTTC
D: -; size: -; V: TRBV7-2; J: TRBJ2-1; CDR3: CASSLPAIGGGEDEQFF; DNA: TGTGCCAGCAGCCTTCCTGCTATTGGGGGGGGCGAAGATGAGCAGTTCTTC
D: -; size: -; V: TRBV5-1; J: TRBJ1-1; CDR3: CASSFSPRDEAFF; DNA: TGCGCCAGCAGCTTTAGTCCCCGCGACGAAGCTTTCTTT